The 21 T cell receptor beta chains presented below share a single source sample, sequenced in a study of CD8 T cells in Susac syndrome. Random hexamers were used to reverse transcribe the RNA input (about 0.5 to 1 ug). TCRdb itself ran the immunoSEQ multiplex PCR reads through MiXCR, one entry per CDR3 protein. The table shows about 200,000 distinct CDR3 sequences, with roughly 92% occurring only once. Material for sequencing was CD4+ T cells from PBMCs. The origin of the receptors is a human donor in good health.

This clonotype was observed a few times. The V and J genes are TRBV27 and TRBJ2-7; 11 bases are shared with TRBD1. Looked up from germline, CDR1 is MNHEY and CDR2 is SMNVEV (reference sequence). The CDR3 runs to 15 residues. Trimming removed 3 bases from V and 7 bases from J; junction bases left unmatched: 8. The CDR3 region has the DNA TGTGCCAGCAGTTTGAGGACAGGGGGCGGTGGAGAGCAGTACTTC. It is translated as CASSLRTGGGGEQYF.

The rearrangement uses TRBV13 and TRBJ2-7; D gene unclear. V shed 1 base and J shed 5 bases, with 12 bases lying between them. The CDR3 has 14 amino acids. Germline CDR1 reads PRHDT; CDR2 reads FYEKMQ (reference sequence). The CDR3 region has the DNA TGTGCCAGCAGCTTAGTTGCTGGGAAGAACGAGCAGTACTTC. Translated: CASSLVAGKNEQYF.

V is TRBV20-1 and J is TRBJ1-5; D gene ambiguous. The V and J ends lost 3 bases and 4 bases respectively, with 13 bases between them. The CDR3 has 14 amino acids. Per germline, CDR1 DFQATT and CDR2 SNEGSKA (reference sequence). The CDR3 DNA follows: TGCAGTGCTAGCGAGACGCCTCGGAATCAGCCCCAGCATTTT. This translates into CSASETPRNQPQHF.

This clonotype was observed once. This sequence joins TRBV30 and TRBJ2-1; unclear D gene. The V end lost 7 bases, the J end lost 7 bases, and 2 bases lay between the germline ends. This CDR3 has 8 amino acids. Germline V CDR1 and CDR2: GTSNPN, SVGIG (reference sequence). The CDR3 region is CALNEQFF. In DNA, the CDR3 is TGTGCCTTGAATGAGCAGTTCTTC.

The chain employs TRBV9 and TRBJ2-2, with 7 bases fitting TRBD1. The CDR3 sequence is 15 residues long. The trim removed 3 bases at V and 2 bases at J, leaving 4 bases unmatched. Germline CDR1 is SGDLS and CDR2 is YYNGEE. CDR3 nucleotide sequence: TGTGCCAGCAGCGGGCGACAGGGTAACACCGGGGAGCTGTTTTTT. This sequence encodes CASSGRQGNTGELFF.

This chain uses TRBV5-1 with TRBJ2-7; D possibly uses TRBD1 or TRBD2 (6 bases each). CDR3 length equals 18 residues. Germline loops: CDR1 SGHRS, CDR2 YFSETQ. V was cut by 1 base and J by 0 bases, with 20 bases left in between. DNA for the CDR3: TGCGCCAGCAGCTTGTCAACTTTGGGGGGCAGGGTCTCCTACGAGCAGTACTTC. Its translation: CASSLSTLGGRVSYEQYF.

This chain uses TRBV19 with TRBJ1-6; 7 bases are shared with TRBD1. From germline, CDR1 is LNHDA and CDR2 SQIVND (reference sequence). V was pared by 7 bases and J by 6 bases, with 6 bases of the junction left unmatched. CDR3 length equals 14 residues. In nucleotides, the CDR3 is TGTGCCAGTACCCCCGGGACAGTTAATTCACCCCTCCACTTT. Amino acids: CASTPGTVNSPLHF. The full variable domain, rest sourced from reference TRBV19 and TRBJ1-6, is DGGITQSPKYLFRKEGQNVTLSCEQNLNHDAMYWYRQDPGQGLRLIYYSQIVNDFQKGDIAEGYSVSREKKESFPLTVTSAQKNPTAFYLCASTPGTVNSPLHFGNGTRLTVT.

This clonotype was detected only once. The CDR3 here is CASSYGGRGASFADTQYF. DNA for the CDR3: TGTGCCAGCAGCTACGGGGGCCGGGGGGCGAGTTTCGCAGATACGCAGTATTTT. The chain links TRBV7-9 to TRBJ2-3, with a tentative D call TRBD2 (7 bases). The germline V gene has CDR1 SEHNR and CDR2 FQNEAQ (reference sequence). This CDR3 spans 18 amino acids. V shed 4 bases and J shed 4 bases, with 24 bases lying between them. Filled out from reference TRBV7-9 and TRBJ2-3, the complete variable domain reads DTGVSQNPRHKITKRGQNVTFRCDPISEHNRLYWYRQTLGQGPEFLTYFQNEAQLEKSRLLSDRFSAERPKGSFSTLEIQRTEQGDSAMYLCASSYGGRGASFADTQYFGPGTRLTVL.

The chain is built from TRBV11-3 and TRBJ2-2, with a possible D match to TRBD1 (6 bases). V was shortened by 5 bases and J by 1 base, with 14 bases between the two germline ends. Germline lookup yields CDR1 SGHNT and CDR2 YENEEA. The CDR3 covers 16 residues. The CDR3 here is CASSPSPGQNTGELFF. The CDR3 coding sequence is TGTGCCAGCAGCCCAAGTCCGGGACAGAACACCGGGGAGCTGTTTTTT.

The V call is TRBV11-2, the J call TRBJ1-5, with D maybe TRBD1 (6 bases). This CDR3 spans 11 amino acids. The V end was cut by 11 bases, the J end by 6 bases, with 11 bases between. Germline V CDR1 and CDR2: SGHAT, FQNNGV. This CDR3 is CAVGGGQPQHF. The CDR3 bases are TGTGCCGTAGGAGGGGGTCAGCCCCAGCATTTT.

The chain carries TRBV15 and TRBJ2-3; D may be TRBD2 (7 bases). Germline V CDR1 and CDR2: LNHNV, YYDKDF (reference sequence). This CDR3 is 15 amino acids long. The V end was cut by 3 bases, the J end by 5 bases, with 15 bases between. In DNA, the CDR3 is TGTGCCACCAGCAGGGGCGGGGGCCAGAAAGATACGCAGTATTTT. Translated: CATSRGGGQKDTQYF.

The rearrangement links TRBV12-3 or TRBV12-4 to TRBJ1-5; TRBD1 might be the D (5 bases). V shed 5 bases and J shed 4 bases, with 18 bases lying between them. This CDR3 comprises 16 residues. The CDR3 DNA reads TGTGCCAGCAGTGCTTCCCGGGGCGGAGGGAATCAGCCCCAGCATTTT. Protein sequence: CASSASRGGGNQPQHF.

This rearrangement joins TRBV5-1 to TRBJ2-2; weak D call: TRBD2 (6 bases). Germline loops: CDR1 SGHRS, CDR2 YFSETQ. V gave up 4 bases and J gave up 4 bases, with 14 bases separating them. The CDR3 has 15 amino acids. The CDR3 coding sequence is TGCGCCAGCAGCATAAAAGCGGGCGGCACCGGGGAGCTGTTTTTT. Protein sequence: CASSIKAGGTGELFF.

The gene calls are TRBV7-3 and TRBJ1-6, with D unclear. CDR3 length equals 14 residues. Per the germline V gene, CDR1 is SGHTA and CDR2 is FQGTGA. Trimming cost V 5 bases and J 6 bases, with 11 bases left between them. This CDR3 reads CASSPSGGNSPLHF. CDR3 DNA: TGTGCCAGCAGCCCCTCAGGCGGTAATTCACCCCTCCACTTT.

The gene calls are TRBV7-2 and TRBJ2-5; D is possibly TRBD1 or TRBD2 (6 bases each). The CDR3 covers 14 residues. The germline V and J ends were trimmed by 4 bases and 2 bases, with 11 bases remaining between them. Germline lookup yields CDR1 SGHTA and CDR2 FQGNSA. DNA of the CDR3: TGTGCCAGCAGCTCCTGGGGGGCGCAAGAGACCCAGTACTTC. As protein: CASSSWGAQETQYF.

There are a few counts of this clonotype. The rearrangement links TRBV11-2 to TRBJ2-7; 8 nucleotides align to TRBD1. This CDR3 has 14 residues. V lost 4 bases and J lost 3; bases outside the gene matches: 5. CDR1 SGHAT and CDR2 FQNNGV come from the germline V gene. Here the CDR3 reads CASSSGQVGYEQYV. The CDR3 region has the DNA TGTGCCAGCAGCTCGGGACAGGTGGGCTACGAGCAGTACGTC.

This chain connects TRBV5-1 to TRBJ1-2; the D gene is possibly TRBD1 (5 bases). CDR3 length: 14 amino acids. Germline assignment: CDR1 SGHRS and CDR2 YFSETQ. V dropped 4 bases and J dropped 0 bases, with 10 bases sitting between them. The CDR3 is CASSEDTANYGYTF. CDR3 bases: TGCGCCAGCAGCGAGGACACCGCTAACTATGGCTACACCTTC.

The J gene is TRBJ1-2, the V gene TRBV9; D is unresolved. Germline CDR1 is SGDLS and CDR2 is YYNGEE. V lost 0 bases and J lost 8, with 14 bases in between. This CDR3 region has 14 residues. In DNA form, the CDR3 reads TGTGCCAGCAGCGTAGGGGGTGGAGGGTTCGGCTACACCTTC. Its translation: CASSVGGGGFGYTF.

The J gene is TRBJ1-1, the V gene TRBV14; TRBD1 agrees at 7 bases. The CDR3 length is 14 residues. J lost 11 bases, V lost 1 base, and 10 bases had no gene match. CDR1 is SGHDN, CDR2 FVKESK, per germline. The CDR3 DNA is TGTGCCAGCAGCCAAGGAGGAGGGGGCTCTAAGGCTTTCTTT. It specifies CASSQGGGGSKAFF.

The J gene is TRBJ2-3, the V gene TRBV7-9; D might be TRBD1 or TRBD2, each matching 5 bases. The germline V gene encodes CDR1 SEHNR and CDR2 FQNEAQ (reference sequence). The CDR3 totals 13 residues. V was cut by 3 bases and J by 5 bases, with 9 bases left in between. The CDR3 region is CASSLSGRDTQYF. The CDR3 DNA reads TGTGCCAGCAGCTTGTCAGGGAGAGATACGCAGTATTTT.

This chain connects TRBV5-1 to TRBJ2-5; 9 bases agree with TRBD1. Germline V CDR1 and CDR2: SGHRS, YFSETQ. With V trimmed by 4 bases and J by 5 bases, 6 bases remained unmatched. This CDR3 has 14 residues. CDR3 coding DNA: TGCGCCAGCAGCGTGACAGGGGGACAGGAGACCCAGTACTTC. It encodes CASSVTGGQETQYF.